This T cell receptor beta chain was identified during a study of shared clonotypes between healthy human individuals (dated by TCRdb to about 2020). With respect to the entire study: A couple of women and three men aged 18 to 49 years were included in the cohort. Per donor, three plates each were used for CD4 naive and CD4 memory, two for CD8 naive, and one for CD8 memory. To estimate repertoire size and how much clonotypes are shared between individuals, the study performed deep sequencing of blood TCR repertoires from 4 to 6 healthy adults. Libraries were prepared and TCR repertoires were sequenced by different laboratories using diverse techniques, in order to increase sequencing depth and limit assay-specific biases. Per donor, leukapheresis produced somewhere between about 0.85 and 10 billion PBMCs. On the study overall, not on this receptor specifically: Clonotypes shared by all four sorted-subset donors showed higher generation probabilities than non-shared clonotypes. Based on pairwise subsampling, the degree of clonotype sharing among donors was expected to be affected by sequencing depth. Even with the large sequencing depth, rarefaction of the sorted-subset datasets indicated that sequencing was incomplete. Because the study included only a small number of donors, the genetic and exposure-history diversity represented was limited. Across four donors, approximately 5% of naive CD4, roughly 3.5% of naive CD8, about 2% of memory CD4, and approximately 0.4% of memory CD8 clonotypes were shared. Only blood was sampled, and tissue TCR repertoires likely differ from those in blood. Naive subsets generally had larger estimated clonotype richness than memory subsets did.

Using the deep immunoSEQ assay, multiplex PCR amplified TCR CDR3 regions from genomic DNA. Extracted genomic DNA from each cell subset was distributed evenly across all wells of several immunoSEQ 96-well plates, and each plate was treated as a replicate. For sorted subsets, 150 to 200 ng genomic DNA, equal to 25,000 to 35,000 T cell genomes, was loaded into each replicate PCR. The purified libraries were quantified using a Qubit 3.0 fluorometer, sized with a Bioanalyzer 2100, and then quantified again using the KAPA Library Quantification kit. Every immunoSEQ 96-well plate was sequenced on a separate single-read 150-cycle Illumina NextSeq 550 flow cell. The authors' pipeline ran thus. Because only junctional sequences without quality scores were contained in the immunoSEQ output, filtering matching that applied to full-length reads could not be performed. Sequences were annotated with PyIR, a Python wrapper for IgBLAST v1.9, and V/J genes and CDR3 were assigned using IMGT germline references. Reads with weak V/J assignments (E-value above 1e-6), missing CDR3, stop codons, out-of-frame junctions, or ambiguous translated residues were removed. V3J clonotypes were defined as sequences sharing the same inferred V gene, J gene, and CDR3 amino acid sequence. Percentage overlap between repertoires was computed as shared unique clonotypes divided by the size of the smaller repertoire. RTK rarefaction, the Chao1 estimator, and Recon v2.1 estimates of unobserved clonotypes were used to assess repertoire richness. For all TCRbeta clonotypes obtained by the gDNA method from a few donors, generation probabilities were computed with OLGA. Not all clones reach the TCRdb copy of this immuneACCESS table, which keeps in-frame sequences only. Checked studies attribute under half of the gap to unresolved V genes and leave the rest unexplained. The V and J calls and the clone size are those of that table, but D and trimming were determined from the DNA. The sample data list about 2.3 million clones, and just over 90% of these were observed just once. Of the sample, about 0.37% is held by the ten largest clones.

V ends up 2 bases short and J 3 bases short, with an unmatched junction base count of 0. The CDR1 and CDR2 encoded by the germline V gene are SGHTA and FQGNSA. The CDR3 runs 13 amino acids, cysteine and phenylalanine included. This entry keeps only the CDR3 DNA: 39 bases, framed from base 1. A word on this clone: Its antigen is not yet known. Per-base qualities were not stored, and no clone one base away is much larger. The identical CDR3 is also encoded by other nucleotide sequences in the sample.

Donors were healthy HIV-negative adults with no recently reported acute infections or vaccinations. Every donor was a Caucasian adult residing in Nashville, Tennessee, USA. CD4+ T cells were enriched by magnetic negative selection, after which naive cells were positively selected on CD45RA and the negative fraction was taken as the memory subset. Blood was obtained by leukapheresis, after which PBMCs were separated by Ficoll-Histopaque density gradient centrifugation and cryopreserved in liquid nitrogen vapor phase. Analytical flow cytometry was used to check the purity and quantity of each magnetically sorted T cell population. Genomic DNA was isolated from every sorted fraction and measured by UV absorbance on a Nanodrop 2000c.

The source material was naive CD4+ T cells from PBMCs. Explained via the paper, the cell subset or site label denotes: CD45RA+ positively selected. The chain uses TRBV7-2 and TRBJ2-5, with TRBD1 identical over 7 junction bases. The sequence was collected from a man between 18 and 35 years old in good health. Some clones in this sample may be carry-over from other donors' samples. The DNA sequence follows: TGTGCCAGCAGCTTAACAGGGGAAGAGACCCAGTACTTC. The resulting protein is CASSLTGEETQYF.